This T cell receptor beta chain was found in a study of circulating tumor DNA in untreated peripheral T-cell lymphoma. Before treatment, baseline tumor tissue was collected for sequencing. Study outcomes and limitations: Tumor-specific clonotypes were found in approximately 82% of patients.

Libraries were prepared by immunoSEQ multiplex PCR; TCRdb keeps only in-frame clonotypes and omits some of them. The repertoire holds some 7,200 clones, with more than 55% as singletons. Note on this clone: Its antigen remains unidentified.

This TCR came from a human donor with peripheral T-cell lymphoma. The sequenced sample was tumor tissue.

The CDR3 here is CASSSKQGARGTEAFF. The CDR3 DNA reads as TGTGCCAGCAGTTCCAAACAGGGGGCGCGGGGCACTGAAGCTTTCTTT. The genes are TRBV6-8 and TRBJ1-1; 9 bases agree with TRBD1. CDR1 MNHGY and CDR2 SAAAGT come from the germline V gene. The trim removed 4 bases at V and 4 bases at J, leaving 10 bases unmatched. The CDR3 runs 16 residues.